One and the same sample provided the 23 T cell receptor beta chains below, sequenced in a study of shared clonotypes between healthy human individuals. TCRdb keeps only in-frame clones here, not all; method: immunoSEQ multiplex PCR. The sample holds some 1.1 million clones, about 72% seen once. Sequenced material: memory CD4+ T cells from PBMCs. Indicated subset: CD45RA-negative fraction. All receptors derive from a man aged 18 to 30 in good health. Some clones in this sample may be carry-over from other donors' samples.

The DNA of the CDR3 is TGTGCCAGCAGACCTAGCGGGCAATCCTACGAGCAGTACTTC. Amino acid sequence: CASRPSGQSYEQYF. The chain combines TRBV6-1 with TRBJ2-7; 8 nucleotides line up with TRBD2. J lost 1 base, V lost 6 bases, and 5 bases had no gene match. This CDR3 contains 14 residues. CDR1 and CDR2 (germline): MNHNS, SASEGT.

This clone was recorded only once. This sequence joins TRBV28 and TRBJ2-7, with TRBD2 matching 13 bases. This CDR3 has 23 amino acids. J lost 4 bases, V lost 5 bases, and 29 bases had no gene match. Germline lookup yields CDR1 MDHEN and CDR2 SYDVKM. The chain's CDR3 is CASSPSLPPSFSLAGGFTYEQYF. The CDR3 nucleotides read TGTGCCAGCAGTCCCTCCCTCCCCCCTTCCTTCTCACTAGCGGGAGGGTTCACGTACGAGCAGTACTTC.

The chain joins TRBV5-1 to TRBJ2-1; D is undetermined. V shed 0 bases and J shed 2 bases, with 9 bases lying between them. The CDR3 extends over 15 amino acids. Germline loops: CDR1 SGHRS, CDR2 YFSETQ. For the CDR3, the DNA is TGCGCCAGCAGCTTGGACTTCACCCCCTACAATGAGCAGTTCTTC. Its protein is CASSLDFTPYNEQFF.

This rearrangement joins TRBV5-1 to TRBJ2-7; 11 bases map to TRBD1. This CDR3 contains 14 residues. CDR1 and CDR2 from the germline V gene are SGHRS and YFSETQ. Trimming at V came to 3 bases and at J to 6 bases, leaving 5 bases not matched to a gene. This CDR3 reads CASSSGTGGTEQYF. CDR3 in DNA: TGCGCCAGCAGCTCAGGGACAGGGGGTACCGAGCAGTACTTC.

This clone has only one observation. This chain joins TRBV28 and TRBJ2-1; 10 bases line up with TRBD2. The CDR3 has 16 amino acids. CDR1 is MDHEN and CDR2 is SYDVKM in the germline V gene. V lost 5 bases, J lost 0 bases, and 4 bases stayed unmatched. The CDR3 DNA sequence: TGTGCCAGCAGTGGAGCGGGAGGGAGCTCCTACAATGAGCAGTTCTTC. This codes for CASSGAGGSSYNEQFF.

This sequence joins TRBV6-6 and TRBJ1-5; D ambiguous. V lost 5 bases, J lost 9 bases, and 14 bases lay in between. Germline lookup yields CDR1 MNHNY and CDR2 SVGAGI (reference sequence). The CDR3 extends over 13 amino acids. CDR3 loop: CASSVNSDLPQHF. The CDR3 DNA is TGTGCCAGCAGTGTGAATTCGGATTTGCCCCAGCATTTT.

The rearrangement joins TRBV29-1 to TRBJ2-7; possible D gene TRBD2, 5 bases. The CDR3 consists of 13 residues. Germline V CDR1 and CDR2: SQVTM, ANQGSEA. The germline V and J ends were trimmed by 6 bases and 1 base, with 13 bases remaining between them. This CDR3 reads CSVSGRTSYEQYF. Here the CDR3 DNA reads TGCAGCGTCAGCGGCAGGACTTCCTACGAGCAGTACTTC.

The CDR3 DNA is TGTGCCAGCAGCGTAGATGCGGGAGGGAGAGATACGCAGTATTTT. This gives the protein CASSVDAGGRDTQYF. The chain couples TRBV9 to TRBJ2-3; TRBD2 matches at 9 bases. From germline, CDR1 is SGDLS and CDR2 YYNGEE. V was pared by 0 bases and J by 5 bases, with 4 bases of the junction left unmatched. This CDR3 has 15 amino acids. The complete variable domain, with remaining parts taken from reference TRBV9 and TRBJ2-3, reads DSGVTQTPKHLITATGQRVTLRCSPRSGDLSVYWYQQSLDQGLQFLIQYYNGEERAKGNILERFSAQQFPDLHSELNLSSLELGDSALYFCASSVDAGGRDTQYFGPGTRLTVL.

There are many counts of this clone. The genes are TRBV28 and TRBJ1-5, with 10 positions matching TRBD1. The CDR3 is 14 residues long. V lost 8 bases, J lost 9 bases, and 10 bases stayed unmatched. Germline V CDR1 and CDR2: MDHEN, SYDVKM. Written as DNA, the CDR3 is TGTGCCAGCCTCCGGGACAGGGGCCTCGGGCCCCAGCATTTT. Translation gives CASLRDRGLGPQHF.

To note about this clone: The sample has other DNA sequences that encode this CDR3 too. This rearrangement joins TRBV7-2 to TRBJ2-3; 12 bases line up with TRBD2. Losses at the gene ends were 1 base for V and 1 base for J; bases not matched to a gene: 9. This CDR3 is 19 amino acids long. The V gene's germline CDR1 is SGHTA and CDR2 FQGNSA. CDR3 bases: TGTGCCAGCAGCTTAGTCCTAGCGGGAGGGCATTTTGGCACAGATACGCAGTATTTT. The encoded protein is CASSLVLAGGHFGTDTQYF.

This clone was counted once. The chain has TRBV4-2 and TRBJ2-7; TRBD1 aligns across 8 bases. CDR1 and CDR2 from the germline V gene are LGHNA and YNFKEQ. V gave up 4 bases and J gave up 3 bases; unmatched junction bases: 8. This CDR3 is 15 amino acids long. Here the CDR3 reads CASSPGQGKRYEQYF. CDR3 nucleotides: TGTGCCAGCAGCCCAGGACAGGGAAAGCGCTACGAGCAGTACTTC.

The chain recombines TRBV5-4 with TRBJ2-3; D ambiguous. Trimming took 7 bases from V and 0 from J, leaving 15 bases between them. Looked up from germline, CDR1 is SGHNT and CDR2 is YYREEE (reference sequence). The CDR3 length is 15 residues. The DNA of the CDR3 is TGTGCCAGCTCCCCCGACGGCAGAAGCACAGATACGCAGTATTTT. It codes for CASSPDGRSTDTQYF.

The chain links TRBV7-2 to TRBJ1-2; D call uncertain. The V end lost 3 bases, the J end lost 4 bases, and 12 bases lay between the germline ends. This CDR3 region has 14 residues. CDR1 SGHTA and CDR2 FQGNSA come from the germline V gene. DNA of the CDR3: TGTGCCAGCAGCTTGCTCTCCACACTCTATGGCTACACCTTC. The encoded protein is CASSLLSTLYGYTF.

The rearrangement joins TRBV6-1 to TRBJ2-7; D is unresolved. V lost 3 bases and J lost 1, with 13 bases in between. The CDR3 loop spans 15 amino acids. Germline CDR1 MNHNS, CDR2 SASEGT. In nucleotides, the CDR3 is TGTGCCAGCAGTGACAAGAGTACTCCATCCTACGAGCAGTACTTC. This sequence encodes CASSDKSTPSYEQYF.

J is TRBJ1-5 and V is TRBV28; D remains unclear. Trimming cost V 5 bases and J 6 bases, with 8 bases left between them. This CDR3 is built from 12 residues. Germline values: CDR1 MDHEN, CDR2 SYDVKM. The CDR3 protein is CASSPFAQPQHF. The CDR3 DNA follows: TGTGCCAGCAGTCCATTCGCTCAGCCCCAGCATTTT.

This chain connects TRBV7-9 to TRBJ2-3; perhaps TRBD2 as D (5 bases). The V gene lost 11 bases and the J gene lost 2 bases, with 14 bases spanning the gap. CDR1 SEHNR and CDR2 FQNEAQ come from the germline V gene (reference sequence). The CDR3 spans 13 residues. The CDR3 DNA reads TGTGCCTGGCGGAGCGGTGCCACAGATACGCAGTATTTT. This gives the protein CAWRSGATDTQYF.

The V call is TRBV11-2, the J call TRBJ2-7; TRBD1 matches at 7 bases. The length of the CDR3 is 14 residues. J lost 7 bases, V lost 4 bases, and 10 bases had no gene match. Per the germline V gene, CDR1 is SGHAT and CDR2 is FQNNGV. CDR3 DNA sequence: TGTGCCAGCAGCTGGATAACAGGGGTCGGGGAGCAGTACTTC. Amino acids: CASSWITGVGEQYF.

The rearrangement uses TRBV30 and TRBJ1-2, with a weak D call TRBD1 (6 bases). This CDR3 is 14 amino acids long. The V gene lost 0 bases and the J gene lost 4 bases, with 12 bases spanning the gap. Germline assignment: CDR1 GTSNPN and CDR2 SVGIG (reference sequence). The CDR3 bases are TGTGCCTGGAGTGTTGAGGGGGAGCCCTATGGCTACACCTTC. This sequence encodes CAWSVEGEPYGYTF.

This chain links TRBV6-5 with TRBJ2-1; maybe TRBD1 (6 bases). V dropped 2 bases and J dropped 5 bases, with 10 bases sitting between them. This CDR3 region has 14 residues. Germline CDR1 reads MNHEY; CDR2 reads SVGAGI. In DNA form, the CDR3 reads TGTGCCAGCAGTTACGGGGGCTCGGACAATGAGCAGTTCTTC. Translation: CASSYGGSDNEQFF.

This clone has a handful of counts. The genes are TRBV7-8 and TRBJ2-3; maybe TRBD1 (5 bases). The length of the CDR3 is 12 residues. V dropped 10 bases and J dropped 2 bases, with 10 bases sitting between them. Germline loops: CDR1 SGHVS, CDR2 FQNEAQ. CDR3 residues: CATQTVTDTQYF. The CDR3 DNA follows: TGTGCCACCCAGACAGTCACAGATACGCAGTATTTT.

On this clone: Other DNA sequences in the same sample also yield this CDR3. The chain uses TRBV7-2 and TRBJ2-1, with 12 bases that match TRBD2. Trimming took 5 bases from V and 7 from J; bases not matched to a gene: 3. This CDR3 spans 14 amino acids. The germline gives CDR1 SGHTA, CDR2 FQGNSA. The CDR3 is CASSPTSGRNEQFF. CDR3 bases: TGTGCCAGCAGCCCCACTAGCGGGAGGAATGAGCAGTTCTTC.

The chain is built from TRBV10-3 and TRBJ1-4; D possibly corresponds to TRBD1 (5 bases). CDR1 ENHRY and CDR2 SYGVKD come from the germline V gene. The CDR3 is made up of 13 amino acids. Trimming stripped 7 bases from V and 3 bases from J, with 9 bases between. CDR3 coding DNA: TGTGCCATCACACGACAGCCTAATGAAAAACTGTTTTTT. Protein sequence: CAITRQPNEKLFF.

The chain uses TRBV7-9 and TRBJ1-3, with D unresolved. Germline V gives CDR1 SEHNR, CDR2 FQNEAQ (reference sequence). Trimming shortened V by 7 bases and J by 4 bases, and 8 bases separated the two germline ends. CDR3 length: 12 residues. The DNA of the CDR3 is TGTGCCAGCACCAAAACCGGAAACACCATATATTTT. It translates to CASTKTGNTIYF. Together with reference TRBV7-9 and TRBJ1-3, the CDR3 gives the full variable domain: DTGVSQNPRHKITKRGQNVTFRCDPISEHNRLYWYRQTLGQGPEFLTYFQNEAQLEKSRLLSDRFSAERPKGSFSTLEIQRTEQGDSAMYLCASTKTGNTIYFGEGSWLTVV.